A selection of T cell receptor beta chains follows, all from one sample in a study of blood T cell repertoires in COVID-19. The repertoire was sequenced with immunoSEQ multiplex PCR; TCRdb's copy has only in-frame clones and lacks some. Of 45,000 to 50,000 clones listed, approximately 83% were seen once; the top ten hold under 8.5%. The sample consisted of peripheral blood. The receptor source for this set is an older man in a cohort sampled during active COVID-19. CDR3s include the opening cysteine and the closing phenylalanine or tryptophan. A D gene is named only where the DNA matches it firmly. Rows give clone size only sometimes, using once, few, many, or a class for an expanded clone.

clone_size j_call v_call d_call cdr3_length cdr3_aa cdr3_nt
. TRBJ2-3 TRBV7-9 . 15 CASSLWAGEGDTQYF TGTGCCAGCAGCTTATGGGCAGGGGAAGGGGATACGCAGTATTTT
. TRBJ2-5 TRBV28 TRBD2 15 CASLFGGGMRETQYF TGTGCCAGCTTGTTCGGGGGGGGGATGCGGGAGACCCAGTACTTC
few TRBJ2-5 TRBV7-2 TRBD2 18 CASSLGLLTSGTQETQYF TGTGCCAGCAGCTTAGGGCTTCTGACTAGCGGGACCCAAGAGACCCAGTACTTC
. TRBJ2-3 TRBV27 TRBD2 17 CASSLSTTSGRPDTQYF TGTGCCAGCAGTTTATCCACGACTAGCGGGAGGCCAGATACGCAGTATTTT
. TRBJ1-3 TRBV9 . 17 CASSVNRSPSSGNTIYF TGTGCCAGCAGCGTTAACAGGAGCCCTTCCTCTGGAAACACCATATATTTT
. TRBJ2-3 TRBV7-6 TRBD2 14 CASSYGGRRDTQYF TGTGCCAGCAGCTACGGGGGGAGGAGAGATACGCAGTATTTT
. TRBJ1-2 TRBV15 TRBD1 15 CATGRGGGGNYGYTF TGTGCCACCGGGCGAGGTGGAGGGGGCAACTATGGCTACACCTTC
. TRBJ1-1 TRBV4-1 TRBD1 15 CASSQGDRVNTEAFF TGCGCCAGCAGCCAAGGGGACAGGGTGAACACTGAAGCTTTCTTT
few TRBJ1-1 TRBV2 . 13 CASTGSPNTEAFF TGTGCCAGCACCGGGTCCCCGAACACTGAAGCTTTCTTT
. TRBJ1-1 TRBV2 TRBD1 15 CASTKGQGANTEAFF TGTGCCAGCACCAAAGGACAGGGGGCGAACACTGAAGCTTTCTTT
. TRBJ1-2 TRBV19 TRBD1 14 CASSRTGRNYGYTF TGTGCCAGTAGTAGGACAGGGAGAAACTATGGCTACACCTTC
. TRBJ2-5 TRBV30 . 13 CAWGMDIQETQYF TGTGCCTGGGGGATGGACATCCAAGAGACCCAGTACTTC
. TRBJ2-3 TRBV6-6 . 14 CASRGLADTDTQYF TGTGCCAGCAGGGGGCTGGCGGATACAGATACGCAGTATTTT
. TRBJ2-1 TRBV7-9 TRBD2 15 CASSLEAGGRNEQFF TGTGCCAGCAGCTTAGAAGCGGGGGGGCGGAATGAGCAGTTCTTC
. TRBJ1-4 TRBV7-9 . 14 CASSQGHKNEKLFF TGTGCCAGCAGCCAAGGACACAAAAATGAAAAACTGTTTTTT
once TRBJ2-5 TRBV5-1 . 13 CASSPDSQETQYF TGCGCCAGCAGCCCAGACAGCCAAGAGACCCAGTACTTC
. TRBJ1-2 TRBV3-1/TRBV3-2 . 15 CASRGRGMANYGYTF TGTGCCAGCCGGGGACGGGGGATGGCTAACTATGGCTACACCTTC
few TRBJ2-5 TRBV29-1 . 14 CSAFGQISQETQYF TGCAGCGCCTTCGGACAGATTTCTCAAGAGACCCAGTACTTC
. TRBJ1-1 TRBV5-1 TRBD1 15 CASSMHMQGGTEAFF TGCGCCAGCAGCATGCATATGCAGGGGGGCACTGAAGCTTTCTTT
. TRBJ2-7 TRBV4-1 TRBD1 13 CASSQFDRAEQYF TGCGCCAGCAGCCAATTCGACAGGGCCGAGCAGTACTTC
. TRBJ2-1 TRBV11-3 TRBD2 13 CASSLRGNNEQFF TGTGCCAGCAGCCTGCGGGGGAACAATGAGCAGTTCTTC
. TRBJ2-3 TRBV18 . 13 CASSPGLTDTQYF TGTGCCAGCTCACCGGGCCTCACAGATACGCAGTATTTT
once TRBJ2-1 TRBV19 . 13 CASSKSSGNEQFF TGTGCCAGTAGTAAGAGCAGCGGCAATGAGCAGTTCTTC
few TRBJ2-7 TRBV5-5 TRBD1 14 CASSPGTGSYEQYF TGTGCCAGCAGCCCCGGGACAGGGTCCTACGAGCAGTACTTC
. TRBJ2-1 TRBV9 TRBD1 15 CASSADGQGFYEQFF TGTGCCAGCAGCGCGGACGGACAGGGGTTCTATGAGCAGTTCTTC
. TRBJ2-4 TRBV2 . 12 CASGRLENIQYF TGTGCCAGCGGGAGACTTGAAAACATTCAGTACTTC
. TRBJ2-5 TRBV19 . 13 CASSIAFQETQYF TGTGCCAGTAGTATAGCCTTCCAGGAGACCCAGTACTTC
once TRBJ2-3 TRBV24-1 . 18 CATSGQREYKQGVDTQYF TGTGCCACCAGTGGTCAGCGGGAGTACAAGCAGGGGGTAGATACGCAGTATTTT
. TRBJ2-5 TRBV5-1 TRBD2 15 CASSSSGADQETQYF TGCGCCAGCAGCTCAAGCGGGGCCGACCAAGAGACCCAGTACTTC
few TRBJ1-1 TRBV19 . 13 CASSIGGNTEAFF TGTGCCAGTAGTATTGGAGGGAACACTGAAGCTTTCTTT
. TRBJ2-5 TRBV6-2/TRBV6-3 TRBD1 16 CASSYVTGGDRKTQYF TGTGCCAGCAGTTATGTTACAGGGGGCGATCGGAAGACCCAGTACTTC
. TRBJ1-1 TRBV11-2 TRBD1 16 CASSPGDRARVAEAFF TGTGCCAGCAGCCCCGGGGACAGGGCCAGGGTAGCTGAAGCTTTCTTT
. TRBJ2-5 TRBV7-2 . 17 CASSLRRRTGREETQYF TGTGCCAGCAGCTTAAGGAGGAGGACAGGGAGGGAGGAGACCCAGTACTTC
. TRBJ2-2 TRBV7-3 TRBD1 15 CASSASTGAAGELFF TGTGCCAGCAGCGCGTCGACAGGGGCCGCCGGGGAGCTGTTTTTT
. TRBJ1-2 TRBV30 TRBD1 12 CAWSVHRGSYTF TGTGCCTGGAGTGTCCACAGGGGTAGCTACACCTTC
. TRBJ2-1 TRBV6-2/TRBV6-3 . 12 CASSLDNNEQFF TGTGCCAGCAGCCTAGATAACAATGAGCAGTTCTTC
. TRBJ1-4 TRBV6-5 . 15 CASSYSAEVEEKLFF TGTGCCAGCAGTTACTCGGCGGAGGTAGAGGAAAAACTGTTTTTT
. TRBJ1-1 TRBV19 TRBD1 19 CASSIHGRKQGAQGTEAFF TGTGCCAGTAGTATCCATGGGCGTAAGCAGGGGGCGCAAGGCACTGAAGCTTTCTTT
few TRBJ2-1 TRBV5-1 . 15 CASSLTGDSYNEQFF TGCGCCAGCAGCTTGACCGGGGACTCCTACAATGAGCAGTTCTTC
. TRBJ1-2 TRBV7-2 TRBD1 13 CASRTGANYGYTF TGTGCCAGCAGAACAGGGGCTAACTATGGCTACACCTTC
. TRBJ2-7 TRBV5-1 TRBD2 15 CASSAGTSGSNEQYF TGCGCCAGCAGCGCCGGGACTAGCGGGAGTAACGAGCAGTACTTC
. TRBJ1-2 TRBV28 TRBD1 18 CASRLLRPPDRGGYGYTF TGTGCCAGCAGACTCCTTAGGCCCCCGGACAGGGGAGGCTATGGCTACACCTTC
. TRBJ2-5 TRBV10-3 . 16 CAISDARGGSQETQYF TGTGCCATCAGTGACGCTAGGGGGGGAAGCCAAGAGACCCAGTACTTC
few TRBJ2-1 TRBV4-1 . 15 CASSQDSSGYNEQFF TGCGCCAGCAGCCAAGATTCTTCGGGCTACAATGAGCAGTTCTTC
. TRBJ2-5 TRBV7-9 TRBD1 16 CASSPGTGFGEETQYF TGTGCCAGCAGCCCGGGGACAGGGTTTGGTGAAGAGACCCAGTACTTC
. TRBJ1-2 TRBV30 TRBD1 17 CAWSVGLTGRYNYGYTF TGTGCCTGGAGTGTGGGTCTGACAGGGCGGTATAACTATGGCTACACCTTC
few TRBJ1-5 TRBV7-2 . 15 CASSLVSGGNQPQHF TGTGCCAGCAGCTTAGTATCAGGGGGCAATCAGCCCCAGCATTTT
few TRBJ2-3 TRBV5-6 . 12 CASSLILGTQYF TGTGCCAGCAGCTTGATTCTCGGTACGCAGTATTTT
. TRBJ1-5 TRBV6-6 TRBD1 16 CASSSSGQGVGQPQHF TGTGCCAGCAGTTCCTCCGGACAGGGAGTTGGTCAGCCCCAGCATTTT
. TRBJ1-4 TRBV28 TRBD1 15 CASTVYRTGNEKLFF TGTGCCAGCACCGTATACCGGACAGGGAATGAAAAACTGTTTTTT
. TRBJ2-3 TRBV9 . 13 CASSGSGTDTQYF TGTGCCAGCAGCGGAAGCGGGACAGATACGCAGTATTTT
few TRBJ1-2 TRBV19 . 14 CASSKPQGNYGYTF TGTGCCAGTAGTAAACCGCAGGGTAACTATGGCTACACCTTC
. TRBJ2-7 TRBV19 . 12 CASSWGVYEQYF TGTGCCAGTAGTTGGGGGGTTTACGAGCAGTACTTC
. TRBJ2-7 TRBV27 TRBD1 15 CASSLTGQPFYEQYF TGTGCCAGCAGTTTGACGGGACAGCCTTTCTACGAGCAGTACTTC